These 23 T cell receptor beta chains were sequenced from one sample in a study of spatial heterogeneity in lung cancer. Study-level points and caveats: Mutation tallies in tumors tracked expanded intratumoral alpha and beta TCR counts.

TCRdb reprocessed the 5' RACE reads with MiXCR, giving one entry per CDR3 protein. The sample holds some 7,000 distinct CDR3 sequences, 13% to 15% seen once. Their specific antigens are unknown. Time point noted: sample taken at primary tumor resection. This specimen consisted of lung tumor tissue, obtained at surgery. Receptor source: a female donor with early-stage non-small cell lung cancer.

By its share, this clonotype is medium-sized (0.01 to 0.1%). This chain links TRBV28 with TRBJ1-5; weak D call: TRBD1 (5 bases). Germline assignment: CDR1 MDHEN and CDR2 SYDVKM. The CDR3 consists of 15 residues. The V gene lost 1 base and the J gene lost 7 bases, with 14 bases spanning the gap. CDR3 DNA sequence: TGTGCCAGCAGTTTATATGCACAGGCTGGGCAGCCCCAGCATTTT. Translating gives CASSLYAQAGQPQHF.

The CDR3 protein is CASSLTADQPQHF. CDR3 in DNA: TGCGCCAGCAGCTTGACAGCTGATCAGCCCCAGCATTTT. The J gene is TRBJ1-5, the V gene TRBV5-1; D ambiguous. The V end was cut by 1 base, the J end by 5 bases, with 7 bases between. The V gene's germline CDR1 is SGHRS and CDR2 YFSETQ. The CDR3 extends over 13 amino acids.

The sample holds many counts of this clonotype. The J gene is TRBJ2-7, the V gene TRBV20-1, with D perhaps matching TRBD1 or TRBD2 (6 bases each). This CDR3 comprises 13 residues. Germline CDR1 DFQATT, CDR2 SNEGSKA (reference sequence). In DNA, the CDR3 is TGCAGCGGATTGGGGGCTAGCGTTGACGAGCAGTACTTC. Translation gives CSGLGASVDEQYF.

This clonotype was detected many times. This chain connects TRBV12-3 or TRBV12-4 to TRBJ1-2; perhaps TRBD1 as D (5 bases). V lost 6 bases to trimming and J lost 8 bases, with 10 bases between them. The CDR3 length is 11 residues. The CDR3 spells CASSRGLGYTF. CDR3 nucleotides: TGTGCCAGCAGCCGGGGCCTCGGCTACACCTTC.

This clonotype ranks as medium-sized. CDR3 sequence (DNA): TGTGCCACCAGTGTGCCTAACTATGGCTACACCTTC. Encoded protein: CATSVPNYGYTF. The rearrangement links TRBV24-1 to TRBJ1-2; no firm D call. The CDR3 is 12 amino acids. V gave up 5 bases and J gave up 0 bases, with 3 bases separating them. In germline, CDR1 is KGHDR, CDR2 SFDVKD.

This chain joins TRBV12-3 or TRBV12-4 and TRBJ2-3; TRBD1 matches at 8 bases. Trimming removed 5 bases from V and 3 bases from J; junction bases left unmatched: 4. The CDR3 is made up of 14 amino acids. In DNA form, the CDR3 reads TGTGCCAGCAGTCTGGACAGGGAAACAGATACGCAGTATTTT. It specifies CASSLDRETDTQYF.

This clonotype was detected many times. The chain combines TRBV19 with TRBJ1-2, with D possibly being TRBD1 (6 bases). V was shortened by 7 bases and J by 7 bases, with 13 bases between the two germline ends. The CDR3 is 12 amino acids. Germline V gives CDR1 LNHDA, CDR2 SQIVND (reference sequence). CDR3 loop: CASTRTAFGYTF. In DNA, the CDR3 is TGTGCCAGTACCCGGACAGCTTTTGGCTACACCTTC.

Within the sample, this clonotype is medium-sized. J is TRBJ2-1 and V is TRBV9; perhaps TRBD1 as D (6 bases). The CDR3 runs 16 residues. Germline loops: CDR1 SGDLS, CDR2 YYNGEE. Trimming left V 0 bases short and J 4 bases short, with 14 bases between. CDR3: CASSVATGSVYNEQFF. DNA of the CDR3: TGTGCCAGCAGCGTAGCCACAGGGTCGGTATACAATGAGCAGTTCTTC.

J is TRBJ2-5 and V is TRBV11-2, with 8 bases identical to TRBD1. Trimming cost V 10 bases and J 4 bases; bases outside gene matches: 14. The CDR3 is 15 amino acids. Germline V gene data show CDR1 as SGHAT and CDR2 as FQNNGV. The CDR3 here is CATQLSATGVETQYF. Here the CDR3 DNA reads TGTGCCACCCAACTTTCTGCGACAGGGGTAGAGACCCAGTACTTC.

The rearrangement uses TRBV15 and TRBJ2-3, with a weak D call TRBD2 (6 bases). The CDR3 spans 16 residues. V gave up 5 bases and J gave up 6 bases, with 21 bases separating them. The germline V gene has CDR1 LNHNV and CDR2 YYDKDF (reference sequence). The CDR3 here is CATSGYLRDSQDTQYF. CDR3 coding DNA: TGTGCCACCAGCGGGTACTTACGGGACTCACAGGATACGCAGTATTTT.

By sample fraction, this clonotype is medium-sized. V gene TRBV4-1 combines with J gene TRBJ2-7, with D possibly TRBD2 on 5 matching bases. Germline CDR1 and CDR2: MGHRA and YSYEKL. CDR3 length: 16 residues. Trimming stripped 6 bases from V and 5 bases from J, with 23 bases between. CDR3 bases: TGCGCCAGCAGACCAAACCAGTTAATGGGAGTCCACGAGCAGTACTTC. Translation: CASRPNQLMGVHEQYF.

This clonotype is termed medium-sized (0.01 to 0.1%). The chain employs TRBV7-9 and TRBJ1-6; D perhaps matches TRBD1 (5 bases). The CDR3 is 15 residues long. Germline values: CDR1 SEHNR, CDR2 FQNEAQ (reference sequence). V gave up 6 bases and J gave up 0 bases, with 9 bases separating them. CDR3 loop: CASRTASSYNSPLHF. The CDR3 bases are TGTGCCAGCAGGACAGCCAGCTCCTATAATTCACCCCTCCACTTT.

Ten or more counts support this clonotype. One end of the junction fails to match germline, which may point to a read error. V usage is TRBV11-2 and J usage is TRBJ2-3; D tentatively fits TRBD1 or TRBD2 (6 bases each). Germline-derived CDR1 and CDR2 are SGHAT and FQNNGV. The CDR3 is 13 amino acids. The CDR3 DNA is TGTGCCAGCAGTTTAGGGGGGCCGGATACGCAGTATTTT. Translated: CASSLGGPDTQYF.

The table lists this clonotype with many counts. DNA of the CDR3: TGTGCCAGCAGCTTAAGAGGACTGAGCACAGATACGCAGTATTTT. This gives the protein CASSLRGLSTDTQYF. The chain is built from TRBV7-2 and TRBJ2-3; the D gene is possibly TRBD2 (5 bases). The CDR3 spans 15 residues. Germline assignment: CDR1 SGHTA and CDR2 FQGNSA. V lost 2 bases to trimming and J lost 0 bases, with 9 bases between them.

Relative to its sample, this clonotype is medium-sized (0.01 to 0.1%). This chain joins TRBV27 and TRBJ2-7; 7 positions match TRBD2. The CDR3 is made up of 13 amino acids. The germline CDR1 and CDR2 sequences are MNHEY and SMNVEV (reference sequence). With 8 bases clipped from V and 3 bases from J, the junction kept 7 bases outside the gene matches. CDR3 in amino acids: CASRGRGYYEQYF. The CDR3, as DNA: TGTGCCAGCCGGGGGAGGGGTTACTACGAGCAGTACTTC.

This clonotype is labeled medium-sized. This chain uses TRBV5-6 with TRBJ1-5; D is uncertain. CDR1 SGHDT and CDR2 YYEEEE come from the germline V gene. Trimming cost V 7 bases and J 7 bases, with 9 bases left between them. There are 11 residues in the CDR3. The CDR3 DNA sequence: TGTGCCAGCCCCTCTGGGCAGCCCCAGCATTTT. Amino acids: CASPSGQPQHF.

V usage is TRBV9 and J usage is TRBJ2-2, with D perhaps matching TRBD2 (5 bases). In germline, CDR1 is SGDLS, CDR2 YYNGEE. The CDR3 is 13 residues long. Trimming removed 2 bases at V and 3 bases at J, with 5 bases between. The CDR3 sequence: CASSVGDTGELFF. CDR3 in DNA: TGTGCCAGCAGCGTGGGAGACACCGGGGAGCTGTTTTTT.

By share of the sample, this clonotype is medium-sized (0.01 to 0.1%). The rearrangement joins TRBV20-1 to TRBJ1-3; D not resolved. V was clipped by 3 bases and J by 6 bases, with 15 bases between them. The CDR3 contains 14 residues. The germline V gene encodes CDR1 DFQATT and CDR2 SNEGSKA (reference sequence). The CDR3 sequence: CSASSPNRENTIYF. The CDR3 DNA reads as TGCAGTGCTAGTTCCCCCAACCGTGAAAACACCATATATTTT.

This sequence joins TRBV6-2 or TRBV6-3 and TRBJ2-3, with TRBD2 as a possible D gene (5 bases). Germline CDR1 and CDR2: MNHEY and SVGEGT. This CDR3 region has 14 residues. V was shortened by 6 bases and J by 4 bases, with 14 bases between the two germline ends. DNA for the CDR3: TGTGCCAGCAGACCAACTAGTTATTCAGATACGCAGTATTTT. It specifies CASRPTSYSDTQYF.

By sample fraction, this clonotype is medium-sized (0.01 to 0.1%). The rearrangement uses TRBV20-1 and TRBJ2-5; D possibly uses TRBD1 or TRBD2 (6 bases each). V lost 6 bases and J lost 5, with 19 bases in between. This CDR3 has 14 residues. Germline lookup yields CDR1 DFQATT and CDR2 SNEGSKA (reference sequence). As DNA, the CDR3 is TGCAGTGCCCAGATAGGGGGGAGGAGGGAGACCCAGTACTTC. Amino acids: CSAQIGGRRETQYF.

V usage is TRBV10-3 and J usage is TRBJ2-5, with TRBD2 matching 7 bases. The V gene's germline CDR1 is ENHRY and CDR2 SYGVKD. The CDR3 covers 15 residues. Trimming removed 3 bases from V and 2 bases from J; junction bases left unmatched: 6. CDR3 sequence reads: CAISDRLASQETQYF. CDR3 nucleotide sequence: TGTGCCATCAGTGACCGACTAGCCTCACAAGAGACCCAGTACTTC.

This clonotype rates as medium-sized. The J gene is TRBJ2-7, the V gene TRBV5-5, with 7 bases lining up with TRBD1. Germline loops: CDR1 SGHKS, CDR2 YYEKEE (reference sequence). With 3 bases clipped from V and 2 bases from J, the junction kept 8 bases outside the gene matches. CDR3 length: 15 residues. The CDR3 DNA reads TGTGCCAGCAGCTCGGCCCGGGACAGCCCCTACGAGCAGTACTTC. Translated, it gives CASSSARDSPYEQYF.

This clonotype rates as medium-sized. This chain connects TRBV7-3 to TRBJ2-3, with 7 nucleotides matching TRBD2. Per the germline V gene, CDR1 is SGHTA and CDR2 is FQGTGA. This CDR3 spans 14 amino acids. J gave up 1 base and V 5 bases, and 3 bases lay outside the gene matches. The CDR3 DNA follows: TGTGCCAGCAGCCCGGGGGGTGGCACAGATACGCAGTATTTT. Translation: CASSPGGGTDTQYF. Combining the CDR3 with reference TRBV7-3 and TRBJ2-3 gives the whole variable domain GAGVSQTPSNKVTEKGKYVELRCDPISGHTALYWYRQSLGQGPEFLIYFQGTGAADDSGLPNDRFFAVRPEGSVSTLKIQRTERGDSAVYLCASSPGGGTDTQYFGPGTRLTVL.